The sequence of this T cell receptor (beta chain) was determined in a study of T cell repertoires in cytomegalovirus infection. Turning to this clonotype: The target antigen is unknown.

One entry per CDR3 protein, called by TCRdb with MiXCR from the reads. The sample holds hundreds of thousands of distinct CDR3 sequences; about 42% are singletons and the top ten take about 39%. CDR1 is SEHNR and CDR2 is FQNEAQ in the germline V gene (reference sequence). This CDR3 is built from 13 residues. V was shortened by 2 bases and J by 6 bases, with 11 bases between the two germline ends. This sequence was found in a human donor in good health (CMV status not recorded). Some clones in this sample may be carry-over from other donors' samples. The chain is built from TRBV7-9 and TRBJ2-7, with D possibly being TRBD1 or TRBD2 (6 bases each). The sequences come from cultured PBMCs, collected from culture after CMV antigen stimulation. In nucleotides, the CDR3 is TGTGCCAGCAGCTTACTCGGGGGCCGCGAGCAGTACTTC. Protein: CASSLLGGREQYF.